These T cell receptor beta chains were read from a single sample in a study of T cell changes during pregnancy in multiple sclerosis. Clones were sequenced by immunoSEQ multiplex PCR, and TCRdb holds only the in-frame ones, with some missing. The sample yields over 20,000 clones, about 90% seen once. The input for sequencing was CD8+ T cells from peripheral blood mononuclear cells, taken after pregnancy. These TCRs come from a female donor with multiple sclerosis, enrolled in a pregnancy study. CDR3s include the opening cysteine and the closing phenylalanine or tryptophan. The D gene is left open where the match is weak. Not all rows give a size; the values are once, few, many and, for expanded clones, a class.

TRBJ2-5 | TRBV6-1 | . | TRBD1 | TGTGCCAGCAGTGAAGCCTCAGGGGGCGGCGCAGAGACCCAGTACTTC | CASSEASGGGAETQYF
TRBJ2-7 | TRBV5-5 | . | . | TGTGCCAGCAGCTTGGATAGCCCAGACTACGAGCAGTACTTC | CASSLDSPDYEQYF
TRBJ2-3 | TRBV19 | . | TRBD2 | TGTGCCAGTAGTATAGTAGTAGCGGGAGGGCGTAAAGATACGCAGTATTTT | CASSIVVAGGRKDTQYF
TRBJ2-1 | TRBV7-9 | . | TRBD1 | TGTGCCAGCAGCTACAGGGGGGTCTACAATGAGCAGTTCTTC | CASSYRGVYNEQFF
TRBJ2-1 | TRBV7-9 | once | TRBD2 | TGTGCCAGCAGCTTAGCGGGAGGGCTCTACAATGAGCAGTTCTTC | CASSLAGGLYNEQFF
TRBJ2-2 | TRBV18 | . | . | TGTGCCAGCTCACCTCTGCTAGCAAAATCGAACACCGGGGAGCTGTTTTTT | CASSPLLAKSNTGELFF
TRBJ1-4 | TRBV4-1 | medium-sized | . | TGCGCCAGCAGCCAAGAAGACGCGGGGGCAACTAATGAAAAACTGTTTTTT | CASSQEDAGATNEKLFF
TRBJ1-3 | TRBV7-6 | few | TRBD1 | TGTGCCAGCAGCTTAAGGGGACAGGACTCTGGAAACACCATATATTTT | CASSLRGQDSGNTIYF
TRBJ2-3 | TRBV28 | once | TRBD2 | TGTGCCAGCAGTCCGTGGAACGGGAGGGAGGGAGATACGCAGTATTTT | CASSPWNGREGDTQYF
TRBJ2-2 | TRBV2 | . | . | TGTGCCAGCGGGGGACTGAACACCGGGGAGCTGTTTTTT | CASGGLNTGELFF
TRBJ2-1 | TRBV4-1 | medium-sized | TRBD2 | TGCGCCAGCAGCCAAGTAAAAGGGACTAGCGGGGAGCAGTTCTTC | CASSQVKGTSGEQFF
TRBJ1-1 | TRBV28 | . | TRBD1 | TGTGCCAGCAGTTTTAGGGACAGGGAAACGAATGAAGCTTTCTTT | CASSFRDRETNEAFF
TRBJ2-1 | TRBV30 | . | TRBD2 | TGTGCCTGGAGTGTCTCTGCGGGAGGGCCTCGGAATGAGCAGTTCTTC | CAWSVSAGGPRNEQFF
TRBJ2-1 | TRBV2 | . | . | TGTGCCAGCAGAATCTACAGCTCCTACAATGAGCAGTTCTTC | CASRIYSSYNEQFF
TRBJ1-1 | TRBV5-5 | . | TRBD1 | TGTGCCAGCAGCTCCGGGACAGGGTTGACGGGGCTGAACACTGAAGCTTTCTTT | CASSSGTGLTGLNTEAFF
TRBJ2-7 | TRBV4-3 | . | TRBD1 | TGCGCCAGCAGCTGGGGGACAGGTAGCTCCTACGAGCAGTACTTC | CASSWGTGSSYEQYF
TRBJ2-1 | TRBV13 | . | TRBD2 | TGTGCCAGCACCATCCTCGGGACTAGCGGGGAAAATGAGCAGTTCTTC | CASTILGTSGENEQFF
TRBJ2-7 | TRBV10-2 | . | TRBD2 | TGCGCCAGCAGCCCCACTAGCGGGAGGCCCTACGAGCAGTACTTC | CASSPTSGRPYEQYF
TRBJ1-2 | TRBV6-4 | . | TRBD1 | TGTGCCAGCAGCCAGACAGGGATCGGCTACACCTTC | CASSQTGIGYTF
TRBJ2-1 | TRBV6-5 | . | TRBD2 | TGTGCCAGCAGTTACGGGCTAGCGGGAGGCGATGAGCAGTTCTTC | CASSYGLAGGDEQFF
TRBJ2-1 | TRBV23-1 | . | . | TGCGCCAGCAGTCAATTACGGCGGGTGTATGAGCAGTTCTTC | CASSQLRRVYEQFF
TRBJ2-5 | TRBV6-5 | . | . | TGTGCCAGCAGTTACTCGTCTGGAGTTGAGACCCAGTACTTC | CASSYSSGVETQYF
TRBJ1-2 | TRBV28 | . | . | TGTGCCAGCAGACTTCAGCCAGGGGCTGGTGGCTACACCTTC | CASRLQPGAGGYTF
TRBJ2-7 | TRBV9 | once | . | TGTGCCAGCAGTCCCACTGGGGGGAGTATCCCCTACGAGCAGTACTTC | CASSPTGGSIPYEQYF
TRBJ2-5 | TRBV9 | . | . | TGTGCCAGCAGCGCAGGGTGGGGTCAAGAGACCCAGTACTTC | CASSAGWGQETQYF
TRBJ1-1 | TRBV19 | few | . | TGTGCCAGTAGTGTACAGCTGAACACTGAAGCTTTCTTT | CASSVQLNTEAFF
TRBJ1-2 | TRBV4-1 | once | TRBD1 | TGCGCCAGCAGCCAAGTTTCAGGGGGACATTATGGCTACACCTTC | CASSQVSGGHYGYTF
TRBJ2-3 | TRBV27 | . | . | TGTGCCAGCAGTCCTCTAGGTGATACGCAGTATTTT | CASSPLGDTQYF